The 10 T cell receptor beta chains below all came from one sample that was sequenced in a study of vaccination and CD4 T cells after COVID-19. With the Oncomine TCR Beta short-read assay, DNA from cultured CD4+ T cells was sequenced. TCRdb re-analysed the PCR reads in MiXCR, keeping a single row per CDR3 protein. The table shows approximately 8,800 distinct CDR3 sequences, with 61% occurring only once. No antigen has been assigned to these receptors. Treatment meaning: approximately 11-day PBMC culture with coronavirus spike peptide pools or control peptides (ViraFEST assay). Source material: CD4+ T cells from blood, cultured in vitro. Source of these receptors: a human donor who had recovered from COVID-19.

V and J are TRBV19 and TRBJ1-1; tentative D call: TRBD1 (5 bases). Trimming removed 4 bases from V and 10 bases from J, with 16 bases in between. Germline-derived CDR1 and CDR2 are LNHDA and SQIVND (reference sequence). CDR3 length: 13 residues. This chain's CDR3 is CASSNQGREGAFF. CDR3 nucleotide sequence: TGTGCCAGTAGTAACCAGGGTCGGGAGGGAGCTTTCTTT.

The rearrangement joins TRBV12-3 or TRBV12-4 to TRBJ1-2; D unresolved. Trimming pared 4 bases from V and 7 bases from J, leaving 13 bases between. The CDR3 totals 13 residues. CDR3 bases: TGTGCCAGCAGTTATAAGGGCGTCGGTGGCTACACCTTC. It translates to CASSYKGVGGYTF.

The chain employs TRBV12-3 or TRBV12-4 and TRBJ2-2, with D possibly matching TRBD2 (5 bases). The ends were cut back, 2 bases at V and 1 base at J, with 8 bases in the middle. This CDR3 region has 15 residues. CDR3 protein: CASSLYGENTGELFF. DNA for the CDR3: TGTGCCAGCAGTTTATACGGGGAGAACACCGGGGAGCTGTTTTTT.

The V and J genes are TRBV27 and TRBJ1-1; 8 bases map to TRBD1. The germline V gene has CDR1 MNHEY and CDR2 SMNVEV (reference sequence). The V gene end was trimmed by 4 bases and the J gene end by 3 bases; junction bases not matched to a gene: 10. The CDR3 runs to 16 residues. The CDR3 DNA sequence: TGTGCCAGCAGTTCAACCTCTCAGGGGGCGTACACTGAAGCTTTCTTT. Translating it yields CASSSTSQGAYTEAFF.

The V gene is TRBV2, the J gene TRBJ1-2; 8 nucleotides align to TRBD1. V lost 6 bases and J lost 7; bases outside the gene matches: 7. There are 13 residues in the CDR3. Germline loops: CDR1 SNHLY, CDR2 FYNNEI. The CDR3 nucleotides are TGTGCCAGCAGCGACAGGGGTGACGGTGGCTACACCTTC. It yields the protein CASSDRGDGGYTF.

The gene calls are TRBV23-1 and TRBJ2-7; no definite D call. TRBV23-1 carries the ORF label, with uncertain function. Trimming removed 0 bases from V and 3 bases from J, with 15 bases in between. The CDR3 runs to 16 residues. CDR3 in amino acids: CASSQSRRTPLYEQYF. Here the CDR3 DNA reads TGCGCCAGCAGTCAATCTAGAAGGACCCCTCTCTACGAGCAGTACTTC.

J is TRBJ2-7 and V is TRBV2; TRBD1 matches 7 bases. There are 11 residues in the CDR3. Germline CDR1 reads SNHLY; CDR2 reads FYNNEI. J lost 10 bases, V lost 5 bases, and 5 bases had no gene match. In DNA, the CDR3 is TGTGCCAGCAGTTACAGGGGTGGCCAGTACTTC. This gives the protein CASSYRGGQYF. Filled out from reference TRBV2 and TRBJ2-7, the complete variable domain reads EPEVTQTPSHQVTQMGQEVILRCVPISNHLYFYWYRQILGQKVEFLVSFYNNEISEKSEIFDDQFSVERPDGSNFTLKIRSTKLEDSAMYFCASSYRGGQYFGPGTRLTVT.

This chain connects TRBV28 to TRBJ2-2, with D uncertain. V lost 6 bases and J lost 0, with 8 bases in between. Germline V gives CDR1 MDHEN, CDR2 SYDVKM. The CDR3 loop spans 14 amino acids. The CDR3 sequence is CASRGGANTGELFF. In nucleotides, the CDR3 is TGTGCCAGCAGGGGCGGTGCGAACACCGGGGAGCTGTTTTTT. Using reference TRBV28 and TRBJ2-2 for the parts outside the CDR3, the full variable domain is DVKVTQSSRYLVKRTGEKVFLECVQDMDHENMFWYRQDPGLGLRLIYFSYDVKMKEKGDIPEGYSVSREKKERFSLILESASTNQTSMYLCASRGGANTGELFFGEGSRLTVL.

V gene TRBV29-1 combines with J gene TRBJ1-2, with 9 positions matching TRBD1. CDR3 length: 12 amino acids. Germline assignment: CDR1 SQVTM and CDR2 ANQGSEA. The V segment lost 5 bases and the J segment 8 bases; nucleotides outside the gene matches: 6. CDR3 nucleotides: TGCAGCGTTTCCCGGGACAGGGACGGCTACACCTTC. Its protein is CSVSRDRDGYTF.

V gene TRBV18 combines with J gene TRBJ1-1; D is perhaps TRBD1 (5 bases). Trimming left V 3 bases short and J 7 bases short, with 18 bases between. Germline V CDR1 and CDR2: KGHSH, LQKENI. The CDR3 is 15 residues long. CDR3 protein: CASSPATGEYGEAFF. The CDR3 DNA reads as TGTGCCAGCTCACCTGCCACAGGAGAGTATGGTGAAGCTTTCTTT.